This entry lists 14 T cell receptor beta chains sequenced from one sample in a study of T cells in Graves' hyperthyroidism and ophthalmopathy. Authors of the study amplified TCR beta CDR3 regions from RNA transcripts. During a first-round RT-PCR of the TCR CDR3, the HTBI primer set was used. MiXCR, run by TCRdb on the multiplex PCR reads, gives a single entry per CDR3 protein. This table holds 95,000 to 110,000 distinct CDR3 sequences, 15% to 20% found once. Sequenced material: blood. The receptor set was obtained from a woman in her fifties or sixties with Graves' hyperthyroidism.

This clonotype has just a few counts. The chain recombines TRBV7-3 with TRBJ1-2, with D possibly TRBD1 on 5 matching bases. Trimming took off 1 base at V and 2 bases at J, with 14 bases between the two ends. CDR3 length equals 16 residues. Germline V gives CDR1 SGHTA, CDR2 FQGTGA. The CDR3 bases are TGTGCCAGCAGCTTAAGGAGGCAGGGTCCAAACTATGGCTACACCTTC. Its protein product is CASSLRRQGPNYGYTF.

The chain combines TRBV11-2 with TRBJ2-1; the match to TRBD2 covers 11 bases. The CDR3 length is 15 residues. Per the germline V gene, CDR1 is SGHAT and CDR2 is FQNNGV. V trimming: 4 bases; J trimming: 7 bases; junction bases outside the gene matches: 6. CDR3 bases: TGTGCCAGCAGCTCGGGACTAGCGGCCGAGAATGAGCAGTTCTTC. Its protein is CASSSGLAAENEQFF.

This clonotype occurred many times. The rearrangement links TRBV11-2 to TRBJ2-1; D is tentatively TRBD1 or TRBD2 (5 bases each). This CDR3 has 16 residues. V lost 5 bases and J 6 bases, leaving 20 bases between the germline ends. The V gene's germline CDR1 is SGHAT and CDR2 FQNNGV. CDR3 region: CASSQPRQGPSNEQFF. The CDR3 nucleotides read TGTGCCAGCAGCCAACCGCGGCAGGGACCGAGCAATGAGCAGTTCTTC.

This chain joins TRBV18 and TRBJ2-7; D tentatively fits TRBD1 or TRBD2 (5 bases each). The CDR3 is made up of 14 amino acids. V shed 1 base and J shed 3 bases, with 10 bases lying between them. Germline-derived CDR1 and CDR2 are KGHSH and LQKENI. CDR3 amino acids: CASSPRDGGYEQYF. For the CDR3, the DNA is TGTGCCAGCTCACCACGGGACGGCGGCTACGAGCAGTACTTC.

This clonotype was seen at least ten times. The CDR3 nucleotides read TGCGCCGTGGCGGGACAGGGCTCCTACGAGCAGTACTTC. Translation gives CAVAGQGSYEQYF. The genes are TRBV20-1 and TRBJ2-7; 9 bases map to TRBD1. Germline V gene lookup returns CDR1 DFQATT and CDR2 SNEGSKA (reference sequence). There are 13 residues in the CDR3.

This clonotype was observed at least ten times. The chain uses TRBV28 and TRBJ1-1; D is unresolved. With 5 bases removed from V and 3 bases from J, the gap between germline ends came to 4 bases. This CDR3 is built from 11 residues. In germline, CDR1 is MDHEN, CDR2 SYDVKM. DNA for the CDR3: TGTGCCAGCAGTAGGGACACTGAAGCTTTCTTT. Its translation: CASSRDTEAFF.

Of note for this clonotype: An end of the junction does not agree with germline; a read error may underlie this. This chain links TRBV19 with TRBJ2-3; D ambiguous. Germline V lookup: CDR1 LNHDA, CDR2 SQIVND (reference sequence). The length of the CDR3 is 13 residues. This chain's CDR3 is CASSIFLTDTQCF. CDR3 nucleotides: TGTGCCAGTAGTATATTCCTAACAGATACGCAGTGTTTT.

This clonotype was counted ten times or more. The rearrangement joins TRBV6-1 to TRBJ2-2; D may correspond to TRBD1 or TRBD2 (6 bases each). The CDR3 extends over 19 amino acids. The V end lost 7 bases, the J end lost 2 bases, and 26 bases lay between the germline ends. Germline values: CDR1 MNHNS, CDR2 SASEGT. The CDR3 DNA is TGTGCCAGCAACGATAGGGGGGTAGGCGGGACACTTAACACCGGGGAGCTGTTTTTT. Translation: CASNDRGVGGTLNTGELFF.

This chain's CDR3 is CATSRSPVGAGELEQFF. CDR3 DNA: TGTGCCACCAGCAGATCCCCGGTGGGAGCGGGAGAGCTTGAGCAGTTCTTC. The chain uses TRBV15 and TRBJ2-1; 8 bases line up with TRBD2. This CDR3 region has 17 residues. From germline, CDR1 is LNHNV and CDR2 YYDKDF (reference sequence). V shed 2 bases and J 9 bases; nucleotides not matched to a gene: 15. The whole variable domain, remainder taken from reference TRBV15 and TRBJ2-1, is DAMVIQNPRYQVTQFGKPVTLSCSQTLNHNVMYWYQQKSSQAPKLLFHYYDKDFNNEADTPDNFQSRRPNTSFCFLDIRSPGLGDTAMYLCATSRSPVGAGELEQFFGPGTRLTVL.

The sample holds many counts of this clonotype. The rearrangement links TRBV11-1 to TRBJ2-1; 10 nucleotides align to TRBD2. This CDR3 is built from 17 residues. Per germline, CDR1 SGHAT and CDR2 FQDESV (reference sequence). V lost 6 bases, J lost 1 base, and 9 bases stayed unmatched. CDR3 in amino acids: CASRTGTSVSSYNEQFF. Written as DNA, the CDR3 is TGTGCCAGCAGAACCGGGACTAGCGTGTCGTCCTACAATGAGCAGTTCTTC.

There are many counts of this clonotype. V usage is TRBV4-1 and J usage is TRBJ1-1, with D tentatively TRBD1 (5 bases). The CDR3 is made up of 16 amino acids. CDR1 and CDR2 (germline): MGHRA, YSYEKL. Trimming stripped 3 bases from V and 5 bases from J, with 19 bases between. The CDR3 DNA is TGCGCCAGCAGCCATCCCAAGGGGTGGGGGGGGACTGAAGCTTTCTTT. The encoded protein is CASSHPKGWGGTEAFF.

In its sample, this clonotype was seen many times. The chain joins TRBV19 to TRBJ2-2; 10 bases align to TRBD2. The CDR3 spans 15 residues. Germline V gene lookup returns CDR1 LNHDA and CDR2 SQIVND (reference sequence). The V gene end was trimmed by 0 bases and the J gene end by 6 bases; junction bases not matched to a gene: 1. The CDR3 sequence: CASSIEAGGAGELFF. In nucleotides, the CDR3 is TGTGCCAGTAGTATAGAAGCGGGAGGGGCCGGGGAGCTGTTTTTT.

This clonotype showed up many times. The chain carries TRBV27 and TRBJ1-2; a weak D match, TRBD1 (6 bases). CDR1 is MNHEY and CDR2 is SMNVEV in the germline V gene (reference sequence). Trimming pared 5 bases from V and 7 bases from J, leaving 17 bases between. The CDR3 contains 14 residues. DNA of the CDR3: TGTGCCAGCAGTCTAAGGGACAATCAAGGTGGCTACACCTTC. It codes for CASSLRDNQGGYTF.

Many counts were recorded for this clonotype. The chain joins TRBV2 to TRBJ1-1; D call uncertain. In germline, CDR1 is SNHLY, CDR2 FYNNEI. The V end was cut by 7 bases, the J end by 8 bases, with 11 bases between. The CDR3 runs 11 residues. The DNA for the CDR3 is TGTGCCAGCACCGGTCATAACGAAGCTTTCTTT. Translating it yields CASTGHNEAFF.